This TCR beta chain was documented in a study of blood T cell repertoires in COVID-19. Study in general: PBMCs, B-cell-depleted T cells, or T cells provided the cDNA or gDNA that made up the material.

Generated by immunoSEQ multiplex PCR, the TCRdb table keeps only in-frame clones and is missing some. The sample carries about 140,000 clones, about 80% recorded once. This clone came up once. CDR3 length: 15 residues. Looked up from germline, CDR1 is SEHNR and CDR2 is FQNEAQ (reference sequence). V was pared by 5 bases and J by 11 bases, with 14 bases of the junction left unmatched. This TCR derives from a woman aged 60-75 years with acute or convalescent COVID-19. This chain joins TRBV7-9 and TRBJ2-4; TRBD2 matches 8 bases. Material: peripheral blood. In nucleotides, the CDR3 is TGTGCCAGCAGCGGGGCGGGAGGAGGAATAGGTTTTCAGTACTTC. The encoded protein is CASSGAGGGIGFQYF.